Presented here are 6 T cell receptor beta chains from one specimen sequenced in a study of T cell changes during pregnancy in multiple sclerosis. The protocol was immunoSEQ multiplex PCR, while the TCRdb copy is restricted to in-frame clones and leaves out a portion. Of under 50,000 clones listed, approximately 92% are singletons. The material sequenced was CD8+ T cells from peripheral blood mononuclear cells, taken in the third trimester of pregnancy. The receptors stem from a female donor with multiple sclerosis, enrolled in a pregnancy study.

This clone was recorded only once. The chain is built from TRBV4-3 and TRBJ2-7; maybe TRBD1 (6 bases). The V gene's germline CDR1 is LGHNA and CDR2 YSLEER. The CDR3 loop spans 15 amino acids. Trimming removed 0 bases at V and 4 bases at J, with 13 bases between. CDR3 protein: CASSQERGYAYEQYF. The CDR3 bases are TGCGCCAGCAGCCAAGAAAGGGGGTACGCGTACGAGCAGTACTTC.

J is TRBJ2-1 and V is TRBV29-1, with 9 bases fitting TRBD1. J lost 4 bases, V lost 6 bases, and 13 bases had no gene match. Per germline, CDR1 SQVTM and CDR2 ANQGSEA. This CDR3 has 16 amino acids. The CDR3 protein is CSVDRGTRREYNEQFF. In DNA, the CDR3 is TGCAGCGTGGACAGGGGTACTAGGCGGGAATACAATGAGCAGTTCTTC.

V and J are TRBV5-1 and TRBJ2-7; TRBD2 aligns across 12 bases. This CDR3 is 18 amino acids long. Germline assignment: CDR1 SGHRS and CDR2 YFSETQ. Trimming removed 2 bases from V and 0 bases from J; junction bases left unmatched: 9. Here the CDR3 DNA reads TGCGCCAGCAGCTTCCCAACCGGGACTAGCGGGTCCTCCTACGAGCAGTACTTC. This sequence encodes CASSFPTGTSGSSYEQYF.

This sequence joins TRBV6-5 and TRBJ2-2; 8 bases agree with TRBD1. The germline V gene has CDR1 MNHEY and CDR2 SVGAGI. The V segment lost 1 base and the J segment 6 bases; nucleotides outside the gene matches: 7. The CDR3 totals 16 residues. The CDR3 DNA is TGTGCCAGCAGTTACTTACAGGGGGAAATCGCCGGGGAGCTGTTTTTT. The encoded protein is CASSYLQGEIAGELFF.

The chain joins TRBV11-2 to TRBJ2-1; TRBD2 agrees at 11 bases. The germline V gene encodes CDR1 SGHAT and CDR2 FQNNGV. The CDR3 has 18 amino acids. J gave up 1 base and V 5 bases, and 10 bases lay outside the gene matches. DNA of the CDR3: TGTGCCAGCAGCCTCCCGACATTAGCGGGAGGGTCCTACAATGAGCAGTTCTTC. Its protein product is CASSLPTLAGGSYNEQFF.

V usage is TRBV27 and J usage is TRBJ2-1, with 7 bases fitting TRBD2. V trimming: 8 bases; J trimming: 3 bases; junction bases outside the gene matches: 10. Per germline, CDR1 MNHEY and CDR2 SMNVEV (reference sequence). CDR3 length equals 15 residues. The CDR3 DNA is TGTGCCAGCTGCTCCGGGACTATAGGCTACAATGAGCAGTTCTTC. Translated: CASCSGTIGYNEQFF.